Listed here are 13 T cell receptor beta chains from one sample, sequenced in a study of blood T cell repertoires in COVID-19 (dated by TCRdb to about 2020). The protocol used for the library was the immunoSEQ multiplex PCR assay. Held by TCRdb, this immuneACCESS table contains in-frame sequences only and omits some clones. Under half of the omission traces to an unresolved V gene where checked; the cause of the rest is unknown. This sample has over 150,000 clones in its table, and 65% to 85% of those were observed once. The top ten clonotypes cover about a tenth of the sample. The sample comprised peripheral blood. These TCRs come from a man in his 70s with active or convalescent COVID-19.

V and J are TRBV27 and TRBJ2-1; TRBD2 matches at 12 bases. This CDR3 is built from 15 residues. With V trimmed by 5 bases and J by 6 bases, 5 bases remained unmatched. The germline V gene encodes CDR1 MNHEY and CDR2 SMNVEV (reference sequence). CDR3 region: CASSTLAGGGNEQFF. For the CDR3, the DNA is TGTGCCAGCAGTACCCTAGCGGGAGGGGGCAATGAGCAGTTCTTC.

The chain links TRBV5-6 to TRBJ2-7, with no clear D. This CDR3 is built from 14 residues. Germline lookup yields CDR1 SGHDT and CDR2 YYEEEE. Trimming took off 0 bases at V and 0 bases at J, with 7 bases between the two ends. The CDR3 DNA reads TGTGCCAGCAGCTTGGTTTCGGGCTCCTACGAGCAGTACTTC. This gives the protein CASSLVSGSYEQYF. Variable domain in full (rest from reference TRBV5-6 and TRBJ2-7): DAGVTQSPTHLIKTRGQQVTLRCSPKSGHDTVSWYQQALGQGPQFIFQYYEEEERQRGNFPDRFSGHQFPNYSSELNVNALLLGDSALYLCASSLVSGSYEQYFGPGTRLTVT.

The chain uses TRBV7-2 and TRBJ2-4, with 11 bases identical to TRBD2. Trimming took 5 bases from V and 4 from J; bases not matched to a gene: 7. CDR1 and CDR2 (germline): SGHTA, FQGNSA. The CDR3 length is 16 residues. CDR3 sequence reads: CASSLVRLAGKNIQYF. The CDR3 DNA reads TGTGCCAGCAGCCTTGTACGACTAGCGGGGAAAAACATTCAGTACTTC. The full variable domain, in which reference TRBV7-2 and TRBJ2-4 provide the parts outside the CDR3, is GAGVSQSPSNKVTEKGKDVELRCDPISGHTALYWYRQSLGQGLEFLIYFQGNSAPDKSGLPSDRFSAERTGGSVSTLTIQRTQQEDSAVYLCASSLVRLAGKNIQYFGAGTRLSVL.

The V call is TRBV6-5, the J call TRBJ1-1, with 7 bases matching TRBD1. Looked up from germline, CDR1 is MNHEY and CDR2 is SVGAGI. Losses at the gene ends were 0 bases for V and 2 bases for J; bases not matched to a gene: 6. The CDR3 runs 16 residues. The CDR3: CASSYSVDRINTEAFF. In DNA form, the CDR3 reads TGTGCCAGCAGTTACTCCGTGGACAGGATAAACACTGAAGCTTTCTTT.

The chain joins TRBV12-3 or TRBV12-4 to TRBJ1-1; no firm D call. The CDR3 is made up of 13 amino acids. V was trimmed by 3 bases and J by 4 bases, leaving 9 bases between them. The CDR3 here is CASSFAEGTEAFF. In nucleotides, the CDR3 is TGTGCCAGCAGTTTTGCCGAGGGCACTGAAGCTTTCTTT.

This clone was detected only a few times. The rearrangement joins TRBV19 to TRBJ1-2, with 9 bases that match TRBD1. J was trimmed by 7 bases and V by 6 bases; bases with no gene match: 9. Germline V gene sequence: CDR1 LNHDA, CDR2 SQIVND (reference sequence). The CDR3 is 14 amino acids. The CDR3 region has the DNA TGTGCCAGTAGCTCCGGGACAGGGATGCGTGGCTACACCTTC. This gives the protein CASSSGTGMRGYTF.

V usage is TRBV7-9 and J usage is TRBJ1-2; D is unresolved. CDR1 and CDR2 from the germline V gene are SEHNR and FQNEAQ (reference sequence). The V end lost 0 bases, the J end lost 1 base, and 9 bases lay between the germline ends. This CDR3 has 15 residues. CDR3 amino acids: CASSLAQAVNYGYTF. The CDR3 region has the DNA TGTGCCAGCAGCTTAGCCCAGGCCGTTAACTATGGCTACACCTTC.

This clone has a handful of counts. V gene TRBV7-9 combines with J gene TRBJ2-4; the D is unclear. CDR3 length equals 16 residues. The germline V gene encodes CDR1 SEHNR and CDR2 FQNEAQ (reference sequence). The V end was cut by 2 bases, the J end by 0 bases, with 11 bases between. The CDR3 loop is CASSLYGQVAKNIQYF. CDR3 DNA sequence: TGTGCCAGCAGCTTATATGGCCAGGTAGCCAAAAACATTCAGTACTTC.

The genes are TRBV18 and TRBJ2-1, with 8 bases fitting TRBD1. Per germline, CDR1 KGHSH and CDR2 LQKENI. The CDR3 extends over 15 amino acids. The trim removed 2 bases at V and 8 bases at J, leaving 8 bases unmatched. The CDR3 bases are TGTGCCAGCTCACCAGGACAGGGAGGAGGGGATGAGCAGTTCTTC. Residues: CASSPGQGGGDEQFF.

The chain joins TRBV5-5 to TRBJ1-2, with TRBD1 identical over 7 bases. Trimming at V came to 4 bases and at J to 1 base, leaving 10 bases not matched to a gene. Germline loops: CDR1 SGHKS, CDR2 YYEKEE (reference sequence). There are 16 residues in the CDR3. The CDR3 DNA reads as TGTGCCAGCAGCGCACATGACAGGGCTGTTAACTATGGCTACACCTTC. Protein sequence: CASSAHDRAVNYGYTF.

CDR3 sequence: CASSSRGGAKNIQYF. The CDR3 DNA sequence: TGTGCCAGCAGTTCTAGGGGGGGAGCCAAAAACATTCAGTACTTC. The V and J genes are TRBV6-5 and TRBJ2-4, with D perhaps TRBD2 (7 bases). Germline V lookup: CDR1 MNHEY, CDR2 SVGAGI. CDR3 length: 15 amino acids. Trimming pared 4 bases from V and 0 bases from J, leaving 10 bases between.

The chain's CDR3 is CASSRTGTLSYEQYF. The CDR3 bases are TGTGCCAGCAGTCGGACAGGAACACTATCCTACGAGCAGTACTTC. The chain carries TRBV27 and TRBJ2-7, with 7 bases aligning to TRBD1. This CDR3 comprises 15 residues. V was pared by 5 bases and J by 1 base, with 8 bases of the junction left unmatched. Germline values: CDR1 MNHEY, CDR2 SMNVEV (reference sequence).

The chain links TRBV5-1 to TRBJ2-7; 15 nucleotides agree with TRBD2. The germline V gene has CDR1 SGHRS and CDR2 YFSETQ. The length of the CDR3 is 16 residues. Germline trimming cut 4 bases from V and 7 bases from J; bases unmatched to any gene: 9. CDR3 in amino acids: CASSQGLAGGQVEQYF. As DNA, the CDR3 is TGCGCCAGCAGCCAGGGACTAGCGGGAGGTCAAGTAGAGCAGTACTTC.